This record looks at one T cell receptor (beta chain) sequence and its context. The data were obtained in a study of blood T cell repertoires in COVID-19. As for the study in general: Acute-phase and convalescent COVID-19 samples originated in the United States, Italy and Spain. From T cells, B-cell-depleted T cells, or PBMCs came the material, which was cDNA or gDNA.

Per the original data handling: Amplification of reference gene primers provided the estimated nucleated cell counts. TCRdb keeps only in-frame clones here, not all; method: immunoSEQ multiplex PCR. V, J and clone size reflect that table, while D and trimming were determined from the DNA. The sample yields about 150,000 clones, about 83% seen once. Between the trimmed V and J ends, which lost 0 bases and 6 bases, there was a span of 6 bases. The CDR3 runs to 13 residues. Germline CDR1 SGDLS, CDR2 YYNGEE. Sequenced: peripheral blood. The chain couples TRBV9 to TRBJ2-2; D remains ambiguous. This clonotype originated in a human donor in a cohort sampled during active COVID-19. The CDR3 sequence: CASSVALPGELFF. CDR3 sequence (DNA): TGTGCCAGCAGCGTAGCACTTCCCGGGGAGCTGTTTTTT.